This T cell receptor beta chain was recovered during a study of beta chain features in type 1 diabetes. Reverse transcribing all isolated RNA meant expressed TCRB transcripts were sequenced. Data came from immunoSEQ multiplex PCR; TCRdb stores just in-frame clones and leaves some out. Of about 320,000 clones in the sample, approximately 14% were seen once. This clone was found a few times. The CDR3 consists of 13 residues. Germline V lookup: CDR1 MNHEY, CDR2 SVGAGI. The V end lost 3 bases, the J end lost 2 bases, and 8 bases lay between the germline ends. Cells sorted by CD45RO/CCR7/CD25/CD127/CD95/CD27 comprised CD4+ naive, central memory, regulatory and stem cell-like memory cells.

This chain uses TRBV6-5 with TRBJ2-7; D gene ambiguous. The receptor was derived from a man aged 25 to 45 in good health. Sequenced sample: central memory CD4+ T cells from blood. CDR3 coding DNA: TGTGCCAGCAGTTATCGGCCCCCCTACGAGCAGTACTTC. Amino acids: CASSYRPPYEQYF.